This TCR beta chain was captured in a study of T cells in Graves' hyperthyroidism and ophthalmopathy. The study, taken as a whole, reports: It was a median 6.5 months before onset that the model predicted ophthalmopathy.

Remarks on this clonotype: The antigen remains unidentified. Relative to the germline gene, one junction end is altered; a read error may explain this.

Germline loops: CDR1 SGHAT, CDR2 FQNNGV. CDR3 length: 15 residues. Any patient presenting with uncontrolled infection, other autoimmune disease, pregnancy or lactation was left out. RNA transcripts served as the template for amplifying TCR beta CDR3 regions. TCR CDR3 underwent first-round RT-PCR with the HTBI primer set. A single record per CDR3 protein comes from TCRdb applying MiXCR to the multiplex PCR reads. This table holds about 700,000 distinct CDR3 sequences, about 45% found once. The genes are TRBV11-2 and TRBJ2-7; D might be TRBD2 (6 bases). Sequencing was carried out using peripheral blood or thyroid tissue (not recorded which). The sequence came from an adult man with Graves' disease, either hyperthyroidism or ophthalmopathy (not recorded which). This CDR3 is CASSLLATRVDEQCF. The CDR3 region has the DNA TGTGCCAGCAGCCTCCTAGCGACTAGGGTCGACGAGCAGTGCTTC.